This T cell receptor beta chain originates from a study of CD8 T cells in Susac syndrome. Study-wide results and caveats: Susac-specific public clones numbered approximately 15 in total CD8+ repertoires (and a few in CD8+ TEMRA repertoires).

V lost 3 bases and J lost 6; bases outside the gene matches: 7. The CDR3 totals 15 residues. From germline, CDR1 is LGHNA and CDR2 YNFKEQ. The sequenced target, TCR beta, came from blood CD8+ and CD4+ T cells. Concerning this clonotype: Antigen specificity is unknown.

The RNA, about 0.5 to 1 ug, was put through reverse transcription using random hexamers. Using its own MiXCR run on the immunoSEQ multiplex PCR reads, TCRdb lists one record per CDR3 protein. This repertoire shows about 140,000 distinct CDR3 sequences, around 93% found once; its top ten account for around 0.2%. The V call is TRBV4-2, the J call TRBJ2-2, with TRBD1 matching 7 bases. The source material was CD8+ T cells from PBMCs. This TCR was sampled from a human donor with Susac syndrome. DNA for the CDR3: TGTGCCAGCAGCCATGAACAGGGGATTGCCGGGGAGCTGTTTTTT. Translating gives CASSHEQGIAGELFF.